Described below is a single TCR beta chain sequence and its context. Its specificity is unknown. The donors were members of the validation cohort, which comprised about 130 subjects and was separate from the first cohort of roughly 700 subjects. The data derive from a study of cytomegalovirus exposure and HLA in healthy donors. Notes on the study in general: In a later analysis, first-cohort TCR clusters were found to tend to co-occur in the 120 or so validation repertoires. According to the study, 150 to 200 TCR beta chains were cytomegalovirus-associated. Reportedly, cytomegalovirus status was diagnosed with high sensitivity and specificity.

Germline V gene lookup returns CDR1 MNHEY and CDR2 SMNVEV (reference sequence). This CDR3 is built from 14 residues. The trim removed 7 bases at V and 8 bases at J, leaving 9 bases unmatched. The protocol was immunoSEQ multiplex PCR, while the TCRdb copy is restricted to in-frame clones and leaves out a portion. The table lists roughly 220,000 clones, roughly 88% of them singletons. Sequencing was carried out using PBMCs. This receptor was identified in a woman in her twenties or thirties in good health and CMV-seropositive. The chain joins TRBV27 to TRBJ1-2, with TRBD1 matching 11 bases. The CDR3 region is CASNPGQGVRGYTF. The CDR3 DNA is TGTGCCAGCAACCCGGGACAGGGGGTGAGAGGCTACACCTTC.